What follows are 30 T cell receptor beta chains derived from one specimen sequenced in a study of blood T cell repertoires in COVID-19. Profiling relied on immunoSEQ multiplex PCR, and the TCRdb table lists in-frame clones only, not all of them. Of about 24,000 clones listed, 80% to 90% are singletons. Sequenced: peripheral blood. The receptors stem from a man aged 65 to 79 with acute or convalescent COVID-19.

This chain connects TRBV10-1 to TRBJ1-4; 9 positions match TRBD1. Germline CDR1 WNHNN, CDR2 SYGVQD (reference sequence). This CDR3 region has 17 residues. J was trimmed by 3 bases and V by 8 bases; bases with no gene match: 13. CDR3 sequence: CASCVRDRGGANEKLFF. The CDR3 DNA sequence: TGCGCCAGCTGTGTCCGCGACAGGGGGGGAGCTAATGAAAAACTGTTTTTT.

J is TRBJ1-1 and V is TRBV11-2; 7 bases align to TRBD1. J gave up 0 bases and V 5 bases, and 9 bases lay outside the gene matches. The germline gives CDR1 SGHAT, CDR2 FQNNGV. The CDR3 contains 16 residues. For the CDR3, the DNA is TGTGCCAGCAGCATTACCCTACAGGGGCTGAACACTGAAGCTTTCTTT. Amino acids: CASSITLQGLNTEAFF. Together with reference TRBV11-2 and TRBJ1-1, the CDR3 gives the full variable domain: EAGVAQSPRYKIIEKRQSVAFWCNPISGHATLYWYQQILGQGPKLLIQFQNNGVVDDSQLPKDRFSAERLKGVDSTLKIQPAKLEDSAVYLCASSITLQGLNTEAFFGQGTRLTVV.

This chain uses TRBV24-1 with TRBJ2-1; a possible D gene is TRBD1 (6 bases). This CDR3 spans 14 amino acids. The germline V gene encodes CDR1 KGHDR and CDR2 SFDVKD. V was trimmed by 0 bases and J by 5 bases, leaving 7 bases between them. Here the CDR3 reads CATSDLSGDNEQFF. In DNA, the CDR3 is TGTGCCACCAGTGATTTGTCAGGGGACAATGAGCAGTTCTTC.

The chain joins TRBV5-4 to TRBJ1-6; D is undetermined. V gave up 2 bases and J gave up 0 bases, with 6 bases separating them. CDR1 and CDR2 (germline): SGHNT, YYREEE (reference sequence). The CDR3 has 15 residues. As DNA, the CDR3 is TGTGCCAGCAGCTTTGGGAGCTCCTATAATTCACCCCTCCACTTT. This translates into CASSFGSSYNSPLHF.

This chain uses TRBV19 with TRBJ2-2, with a tentative D call TRBD2 (6 bases). The V end was cut by 8 bases, the J end by 3 bases, with 13 bases between. The CDR3 extends over 14 amino acids. CDR1 is LNHDA and CDR2 is SQIVND in the germline V gene (reference sequence). The CDR3 protein is CASQRVLDTGELFF. The DNA for the CDR3 is TGTGCCAGTCAGCGGGTTCTGGACACCGGGGAGCTGTTTTTT.

The CDR3 coding sequence is TGTGCCATCAGGGCCGGGACAGATAATTCACCCCTCCACTTT. Amino acid sequence: CAIRAGTDNSPLHF. The chain recombines TRBV10-3 with TRBJ1-6, with 7 bases lining up with TRBD1. The CDR3 totals 14 residues. Germline lookup yields CDR1 ENHRY and CDR2 SYGVKD. The trim removed 6 bases at V and 5 bases at J, leaving 4 bases unmatched.

The chain links TRBV18 to TRBJ2-7; D might be TRBD1 (5 bases). This CDR3 is 15 amino acids long. The V end lost 0 bases, the J end lost 1 base, and 10 bases lay between the germline ends. Per germline, CDR1 KGHSH and CDR2 LQKENI. The CDR3 reads CASSPPSSGSYEQYF. CDR3 in DNA: TGTGCCAGCTCACCACCGTCGTCAGGGTCCTACGAGCAGTACTTC. Variable domain in full (rest from reference TRBV18 and TRBJ2-7): NAGVMQNPRHLVRRRGQEARLRCSPMKGHSHVYWYRQLPEEGLKFMVYLQKENIIDESGMPKERFSAEFPKEGPSILRIQQVVRGDSAAYFCASSPPSSGSYEQYFGPGTRLTVT.

The CDR3 region has the DNA TGTGCCAGCAGCGGACTAGCGGACTACAATGAGCAGTTCTTC. Translation: CASSGLADYNEQFF. V usage is TRBV2 and J usage is TRBJ2-1; the match to TRBD2 covers 10 bases. This CDR3 is built from 14 residues. Germline CDR1 SNHLY, CDR2 FYNNEI. With 6 bases clipped from V and 3 bases from J, the junction kept 2 bases outside the gene matches.

This clone showed up just once. V and J are TRBV10-1 and TRBJ2-5; TRBD1 agrees at 9 bases. The CDR3 runs 14 residues. V shed 3 bases and J 4 bases; nucleotides not matched to a gene: 3. From germline, CDR1 is WNHNN and CDR2 SYGVQD (reference sequence). CDR3 region: CASSDPDRGETQYF. DNA for the CDR3: TGCGCCAGCAGTGACCCGGACAGGGGAGAGACCCAGTACTTC.

This clone was seen just once. V and J are TRBV2 and TRBJ1-2, with 10 nucleotides matching TRBD1. The germline gives CDR1 SNHLY, CDR2 FYNNEI. This CDR3 has 15 amino acids. The J segment lost 2 bases and the V segment lost 9 bases, leaving 9 bases of the junction unmatched. The CDR3 sequence is CARGDRGRYNYGYTF. The CDR3 DNA sequence: TGTGCCAGGGGGGACAGGGGCCGTTACAACTATGGCTACACCTTC.

This chain connects TRBV9 to TRBJ2-1; TRBD2 agrees at 11 bases. This CDR3 spans 20 amino acids. Germline lookup yields CDR1 SGDLS and CDR2 YYNGEE. V shed 6 bases, J shed 0 bases, and the junction held 17 bases outside the gene matches. CDR3 coding DNA: TGTGCCAGCACCCAAGGGGCTAGCGGGAGGAGGGGGAGCTCCTACAATGAGCAGTTCTTC. Protein sequence: CASTQGASGRRGSSYNEQFF.

J is TRBJ2-3 and V is TRBV7-6; TRBD2 aligns across 7 bases. V shed 2 bases and J 4 bases; nucleotides not matched to a gene: 12. Germline CDR1 SGHVS, CDR2 FNYEAQ. This CDR3 has 17 residues. Written as DNA, the CDR3 is TGTGCCAGCAGCTTAACTGCCAGGACTAGAGGGGCAGATACGCAGTATTTT. Its protein product is CASSLTARTRGADTQYF.

The chain recombines TRBV28 with TRBJ1-2, with 8 bases that match TRBD1. Trimming cost V 6 bases and J 4 bases; bases outside gene matches: 10. The CDR3 loop spans 15 amino acids. Germline-derived CDR1 and CDR2 are MDHEN and SYDVKM. This CDR3 is CASSGGGQGSYGYTF. The CDR3 nucleotides are TGTGCCAGCAGCGGAGGAGGACAGGGCAGCTATGGCTACACCTTC.

J is TRBJ1-2 and V is TRBV7-2; the match to TRBD1 covers 7 bases. CDR1 is SGHTA and CDR2 is FQGNSA in the germline V gene. The CDR3 is 15 amino acids. V was clipped by 0 bases and J by 3 bases; unmatched bases: 4. CDR3 protein: CASSLAPGQHYGYTF. CDR3 nucleotide sequence: TGTGCCAGCAGCTTAGCGCCGGGACAGCACTATGGCTACACCTTC.

This sequence joins TRBV5-1 and TRBJ2-7; 9 nucleotides match TRBD2. Germline V lookup: CDR1 SGHRS, CDR2 YFSETQ. With 0 bases clipped from V and 0 bases from J, the junction kept 7 bases outside the gene matches. CDR3 length equals 17 residues. CDR3 amino acids: CASSLASAGGYSYEQYF. CDR3 DNA sequence: TGCGCCAGCAGCTTGGCGTCTGCGGGAGGGTACTCCTACGAGCAGTACTTC.

V is TRBV14 and J is TRBJ2-1; 11 bases align to TRBD2. Trimming at V came to 5 bases and at J to 3 bases, leaving 6 bases not matched to a gene. Germline loops: CDR1 SGHDN, CDR2 FVKESK. The CDR3 contains 16 residues. Here the CDR3 reads CASSEPGLAVYNEQFF. The DNA for the CDR3 is TGTGCCAGCAGCGAACCGGGACTAGCGGTCTACAATGAGCAGTTCTTC.

V gene TRBV28 combines with J gene TRBJ1-2, with D perhaps TRBD1 (6 bases). In germline, CDR1 is MDHEN, CDR2 SYDVKM. The ends were cut back, 1 base at V and 4 bases at J, with 7 bases in the middle. CDR3 length equals 13 residues. In nucleotides, the CDR3 is TGTGCCAGCAGTTTATTGGGGGCCTATGGCTACACCTTC. Amino acids: CASSLLGAYGYTF.

The chain recombines TRBV29-1 with TRBJ1-6, with 7 bases aligning to TRBD1. The V gene end was trimmed by 4 bases and the J gene end by 7 bases; junction bases not matched to a gene: 7. This CDR3 is built from 14 residues. From germline, CDR1 is SQVTM and CDR2 ANQGSEA. The CDR3 loop reads CSVAAGTVNSPLHF. The DNA of the CDR3 is TGCAGCGTTGCAGCCGGGACAGTAAATTCACCCCTCCACTTT.

A few counts support this clone. V usage is TRBV27 and J usage is TRBJ1-2; 10 bases line up with TRBD1. CDR1 is MNHEY and CDR2 is SMNVEV in the germline V gene (reference sequence). The CDR3 covers 14 residues. Trimming took 5 bases from V and 7 from J; bases not matched to a gene: 7. The CDR3 is CASSRQGASRGYTF. The CDR3 nucleotides read TGTGCCAGCAGTAGACAGGGGGCGAGTCGTGGCTACACCTTC.

The genes are TRBV11-2 and TRBJ2-1; 7 bases align to TRBD2. In germline, CDR1 is SGHAT, CDR2 FQNNGV. The CDR3 is 14 residues long. V gave up 3 bases and J gave up 6 bases; unmatched junction bases: 5. The CDR3 reads CASSFRGVGNEQFF. The CDR3 nucleotides read TGTGCCAGCAGCTTTCGGGGGGTTGGCAATGAGCAGTTCTTC.

The V call is TRBV7-9, the J call TRBJ2-3; 11 bases match TRBD1. Germline lookup yields CDR1 SEHNR and CDR2 FQNEAQ (reference sequence). This CDR3 comprises 16 residues. Trimming removed 6 bases from V and 4 bases from J; junction bases left unmatched: 9. DNA for the CDR3: TGTGCCAGCAGTTCGTGGACAGGGGGCTCGGCAGATACGCAGTATTTT. Its protein product is CASSSWTGGSADTQYF.

The gene calls are TRBV7-8 and TRBJ1-1; 7 nucleotides agree with TRBD1. This CDR3 is built from 17 residues. V lost 5 bases to trimming and J lost 4 bases; unmatched junction nucleotides: 16. CDR1 and CDR2 (germline): SGHVS, FQNEAQ. The CDR3 reads CASSPFGDRVVSTEAFF. The DNA of the CDR3 is TGTGCCAGCAGCCCCTTTGGTGACAGGGTGGTGAGCACTGAAGCTTTCTTT.

The V call is TRBV5-1, the J call TRBJ2-1; 7 nucleotides match TRBD2. The CDR3 has 13 amino acids. The V segment lost 5 bases and the J segment 10 bases; nucleotides outside the gene matches: 9. Germline V CDR1 and CDR2: SGHRS, YFSETQ. CDR3 residues: CASSYSGGREQFF. CDR3 nucleotide sequence: TGCGCCAGCAGTTATTCCGGGGGGAGGGAGCAGTTCTTC. Full variable domain (remainder filled in from reference TRBV5-1 and TRBJ2-1): KAGVTQTPRYLIKTRGQQVTLSCSPISGHRSVSWYQQTPGQGLQFLFEYFSETQRNKGNFPGRFSGRQFSNSRSEMNVSTLELGDSALYLCASSYSGGREQFFGPGTRLTVL.

The chain links TRBV6-5 to TRBJ2-1; D call uncertain. CDR1 is MNHEY and CDR2 is SVGAGI in the germline V gene. Trimming took 6 bases from V and 7 from J, leaving 10 bases between them. The CDR3 totals 12 residues. The CDR3 DNA is TGTGCCAGCAGCACCATCCGGAATGAGCAGTTCTTC. Protein product: CASSTIRNEQFF.

The chain couples TRBV6-5 to TRBJ1-1, with D hard to call. The CDR3 runs to 14 residues. Germline CDR1 is MNHEY and CDR2 is SVGAGI. V was trimmed by 4 bases and J by 5 bases, leaving 14 bases between them. The CDR3 protein is CASSFIKGGTEAFF. In DNA, the CDR3 is TGTGCCAGCAGTTTTATTAAGGGAGGAACTGAAGCTTTCTTT.

This clone was observed a single time. The chain combines TRBV19 with TRBJ2-1; 7 nucleotides line up with TRBD1. CDR1 is LNHDA and CDR2 is SQIVND in the germline V gene (reference sequence). This CDR3 contains 12 residues. Losses at the gene ends were 4 bases for V and 7 bases for J; bases not matched to a gene: 1. The CDR3 DNA reads TGTGCCAGTAGTAGACAGGGAAATGAGCAGTTCTTC. The encoded protein is CASSRQGNEQFF.

V is TRBV21-1 and J is TRBJ1-2; the table's D call, TRBD1, was not checked against the DNA. TRBV21-1 is tagged as a pseudogene. The CDR3 is made up of 18 amino acids. For the CDR3, the DNA is TGTGCCAGCAGCAAAGAGGTTATAGTTAAGGGGGCCCACTATGGCTACACCTTC. Translating gives CASSKEVIVKGAHYGYTF.

The V call is TRBV28, the J call TRBJ2-5; the match to TRBD1 covers 9 bases. V lost 6 bases, J lost 0 bases, and 8 bases stayed unmatched. The CDR3 has 16 amino acids. Germline loops: CDR1 MDHEN, CDR2 SYDVKM. In DNA, the CDR3 is TGTGCCAGCAGCCCAGGACAGGGGACGTACCAAGAGACCCAGTACTTC. Translating it yields CASSPGQGTYQETQYF.

This chain connects TRBV19 to TRBJ1-1; unclear D gene. V was pared by 3 bases and J by 0 bases, with 8 bases between. The CDR3 length is 14 residues. From germline, CDR1 is LNHDA and CDR2 SQIVND (reference sequence). The CDR3 loop reads CASSIGRVNTEAFF. The CDR3 region has the DNA TGTGCCAGTAGTATCGGGCGGGTGAACACTGAAGCTTTCTTT.

The rearrangement joins TRBV7-9 to TRBJ2-7; possible D gene TRBD1, 6 bases. The CDR3 is 15 amino acids. The germline CDR1 and CDR2 sequences are SEHNR and FQNEAQ (reference sequence). Deletions cut 5 bases from V and 0 bases from J, with 14 bases between. The CDR3 DNA sequence: TGTGCCAGCAGCAACAGGGAGTCCGCCTCCTACGAGCAGTACTTC. This gives the protein CASSNRESASYEQYF.